One and the same sample provided the 14 T cell receptor beta chains below, sequenced in a study of blood T cell repertoires in COVID-19. TCRdb's table, derived via immunoSEQ multiplex PCR, lists solely in-frame clones and lacks some. In the table there are about 300,000 clones, around 88% of which are singletons. Sequencing was carried out using peripheral blood. These receptors all stem from a woman aged 25 to 39 with COVID-19, enrolled during active disease.

There are a few counts of this clone. The V call is TRBV6-5, the J call TRBJ2-3; D ambiguous. CDR3 length equals 12 residues. Germline V CDR1 and CDR2: MNHEY, SVGAGI. The CDR3 loop is CARPVDTDTQYF. The DNA of the CDR3 is TGTGCGAGGCCTGTTGACACAGATACGCAGTATTTT.

The chain uses TRBV15 and TRBJ2-7, with a weak D call TRBD2 (5 bases). The CDR3 length is 14 residues. In germline, CDR1 is LNHNV, CDR2 YYDKDF (reference sequence). The CDR3 coding sequence is TGTGCCACCAGCAGAGATCGGGGTTCCTTCGAGCAGTACGTC. Translating it yields CATSRDRGSFEQYV.

The chain combines TRBV7-9 with TRBJ1-4; D unresolved. The CDR3 consists of 12 residues. V was shortened by 4 bases and J by 7 bases, with 7 bases between the two germline ends. Germline CDR1 and CDR2: SEHNR and FQNEAQ (reference sequence). CDR3 in DNA: TGTGCCAGCAGCTGGTCGGGTGAAAAACTGTTTTTT. Protein sequence: CASSWSGEKLFF.

The table lists this clone with a count of one. The V gene is TRBV25-1, the J gene TRBJ2-6, with 9 bases that match TRBD1. CDR1 MGHDK and CDR2 SYGVNS come from the germline V gene. Trimming cost V 0 bases and J 2 bases; bases outside gene matches: 5. CDR3 length: 18 amino acids. The CDR3 DNA is TGTGCCAGCAGTGAATATAAAGACAGGGGGGCTGGGGCCAACGTCCTGACTTTC. Residues: CASSEYKDRGAGANVLTF. Filled out from reference TRBV25-1 and TRBJ2-6, the complete variable domain reads EADIYQTPRYLVIGTGKKITLECSQTMGHDKMYWYQQDPGMELHLIHYSYGVNSTEKGDLSSESTVSRIRTEHFPLTLESARPSHTSQYLCASSEYKDRGAGANVLTFGAGSRLTVL.

The rearrangement uses TRBV7-9 and TRBJ2-4; D is possibly TRBD1 (5 bases). V lost 5 bases, J lost 0 bases, and 11 bases lay in between. From germline, CDR1 is SEHNR and CDR2 FQNEAQ (reference sequence). The CDR3 contains 15 residues. CDR3 in DNA: TGTGCCAGCAGCACAGGCACCATAGCCAAAAACATTCAGTACTTC. Translated, it gives CASSTGTIAKNIQYF.

The chain is built from TRBV29-1 and TRBJ1-4, with 8 positions matching TRBD1. Trimming at V came to 7 bases and at J to 8 bases, leaving 12 bases not matched to a gene. The length of the CDR3 is 14 residues. CDR1 and CDR2 from the germline V gene are SQVTM and ANQGSEA. CDR3 protein: CSARSGGAGEKLFF. The CDR3 DNA sequence: TGCAGCGCCAGATCAGGGGGCGCGGGGGAAAAACTGTTTTTT. The full variable domain, rest sourced from reference TRBV29-1 and TRBJ1-4, is SAVISQKPSRDICQRGTSLTIQCQVDSQVTMMFWYRQQPGQSLTLIATANQGSEATYESGFVIDKFPISRPNLTFSTLTVSNMSPEDSSIYLCSARSGGAGEKLFFGSGTQLSVL.

The CDR3: CASSPQERGKLFF. In DNA form, the CDR3 reads TGTGCCAGCAGTCCACAGGAAAGAGGAAAACTGTTTTTT. This chain uses TRBV2 with TRBJ1-4, with D maybe TRBD1 (5 bases). Trimming took off 5 bases at V and 10 bases at J, with 14 bases between the two ends. CDR3 length: 13 residues. From germline, CDR1 is SNHLY and CDR2 FYNNEI.

In DNA, the CDR3 is TGCGCCAGCAGGGATTCACAGGGGAAAGAGGCCCAGCATTTT. This sequence encodes CASRDSQGKEAQHF. The chain is built from TRBV10-1 and TRBJ1-5; TRBD1 aligns across 7 bases. This CDR3 spans 14 amino acids. Germline CDR1 and CDR2: WNHNN and SYGVQD (reference sequence). After removal of 6 bases from V and 11 bases from J, the junction contained 13 bases not matched to a gene.

The chain uses TRBV11-1 and TRBJ1-1; 7 nucleotides agree with TRBD1. CDR3 size: 13 residues. V shed 6 bases and J 4 bases; nucleotides not matched to a gene: 5. Germline values: CDR1 SGHAT, CDR2 FQDESV (reference sequence). The CDR3 sequence: CASRSDRPTEAFF. In DNA form, the CDR3 reads TGTGCCAGCAGATCGGACAGGCCCACTGAAGCTTTCTTT.

The chain has TRBV18 and TRBJ2-1; TRBD2 aligns across 15 bases. The CDR3 runs to 17 residues. Per germline, CDR1 KGHSH and CDR2 LQKENI. Trimming at V came to 2 bases and at J to 7 bases, leaving 6 bases not matched to a gene. The CDR3 region has the DNA TGTGCCAGCTCACCAATATTCGGGACTAGCGGGGGGAATGAGCAGTTCTTC. This sequence encodes CASSPIFGTSGGNEQFF.

The rearrangement joins TRBV29-1 to TRBJ2-3, with D perhaps matching TRBD1 (6 bases). Trimming removed 4 bases at V and 6 bases at J, with 20 bases between. CDR3 size: 15 residues. The germline V gene has CDR1 SQVTM and CDR2 ANQGSEA. The CDR3: CSVGGRNGVVDTQYF. Written as DNA, the CDR3 is TGCAGCGTTGGGGGGCGTAATGGGGTAGTTGATACGCAGTATTTT.

This chain links TRBV14 with TRBJ1-1, with D uncertain. The CDR3 is made up of 14 amino acids. CDR1 is SGHDN, CDR2 FVKESK, per germline. Trimming stripped 4 bases from V and 5 bases from J, with 14 bases between. The CDR3 sequence is CASSRGGSGTEAFF. CDR3 DNA sequence: TGTGCCAGCAGCCGAGGAGGGTCGGGGACTGAAGCTTTCTTT.

The rearrangement joins TRBV3-1 (or the pseudogene TRBV3-2) to TRBJ1-2; a weak D match, TRBD1 (6 bases). The CDR3 runs to 16 residues. Trimming shortened V by 4 bases and J by 8 bases, and 23 bases separated the two germline ends. Germline-derived CDR1 and CDR2 are LGHDT and YNNKEL (reference sequence). CDR3 residues: CASSRWGRPTMVGYTF. As DNA, the CDR3 is TGTGCCAGCAGCCGCTGGGGGCGCCCTACTATGGTGGGCTACACCTTC.

This chain joins TRBV10-3 and TRBJ2-2; D ambiguous. From germline, CDR1 is ENHRY and CDR2 SYGVKD. This CDR3 comprises 12 residues. V lost 0 bases to trimming and J lost 13 bases, with 9 bases between them. DNA of the CDR3: TGTGCCATCAGTGAGTCGGCTCCAAGGCTGTTTTTT. This codes for CAISESAPRLFF.